The 23 T cell receptor beta chains presented below share a single source sample, sequenced in a study of tumor and adjacent non-tumor tissue in lung cancer. No cell sorting was done before RNA was extracted from the tissue. TCRbeta libraries were built with three rounds of nested PCR, modified from ARM-PCR. TCRdb independently ran MiXCR on the multiplex PCR reads; one entry per CDR3 protein. The data hold under 95,000 distinct CDR3 sequences, with about 72% observed a single time. The sequenced material came from lung tumor tissue. Receptor source: a man in his fifties or sixties with non-small cell lung cancer.

This clonotype was seen a single time. The junction differs from germline at one of its ends, possibly a read error. The CDR3 nucleotides are TGTGCCAGCAGTGAAATCTCTAGCGTGAAAGCAGATACGCAATATTTT. Protein: CASSEISSVKADTQYF. The V call is TRBV6-1, the J call TRBJ2-3, with D perhaps TRBD2 (6 bases). From germline, CDR1 is MNHNS and CDR2 SASEGT. The CDR3 is made up of 16 amino acids.

This clonotype was detected only a few times. This may stem from a read error, because a much larger clone lies one nucleotide away. This chain links TRBV6-6 with TRBJ2-1; a weak D match, TRBD2 (5 bases). Germline V gene data show CDR1 as MNHNY and CDR2 as SVGAGI (reference sequence). The CDR3 sequence is 11 residues long. The CDR3 spells CASTESWEQLF. The CDR3 coding sequence is TGTGCCAGCACCGAGAGCTGGGAGCAGCTCTTC.

This clonotype was recorded only once. The genes are TRBV20-1 and TRBJ2-1, with D possibly being TRBD2 (5 bases). Germline V lookup: CDR1 DFQATT, CDR2 SNEGSKA (reference sequence). Trimming removed 1 base from V and 4 bases from J, with 11 bases in between. The CDR3 is 14 amino acids. CDR3 nucleotides: TGCAGTGCTAGAGTGGTGGGAGCTTACAATGAGCAGTTCTTC. It encodes CSARVVGAYNEQFF.

Of note for this clonotype: Without the conserved terminal phenylalanine or tryptophan, this CDR3 likely stems from a read error. This sequence joins TRBV6-1 and TRBJ2-1; tentatively, D is TRBD2 (7 bases). Germline CDR1 is MNHNS and CDR2 is SASEGT. CDR3 length: 14 residues. V was clipped by 7 bases and J by 7 bases, with 17 bases between them. CDR3 sequence (DNA): TGTGCCAGCATCCGGGGAGGGGGAGTGAATGAGCAGTTCTCA. Translated, it gives CASIRGGGVNEQFS.

The sample holds one count of this clonotype. One junction end does not reproduce the germline sequence, and a read error may be involved. The chain is built from TRBV6-6 and TRBJ2-7; D possibly corresponds to TRBD1 (6 bases). Germline V gene sequence: CDR1 MNHNY, CDR2 SVGAGI (reference sequence). The CDR3 contains 14 residues. The CDR3 protein is CVSSHSRGTYEQYF. For the CDR3, the DNA is TGTGTCAGCAGTCACAGCAGGGGAACCTACGAGCAGTACTTC.

In regard to this clonotype: This may be a read error: a much more frequent sequence differs by one nucleotide. The chain recombines TRBV4-3 with TRBJ2-3; 14 bases are a match to TRBD2. Germline values: CDR1 LGHNA, CDR2 YSLEER. The length of the CDR3 is 16 residues. The CDR3 coding sequence is TGCACCAGCAGCCAAGATGGACTAGCGGGAGGAGATACGCTGTATTTT. This gives the protein CTSSQDGLAGGDTLYF.

There are many counts of this clonotype. The chain recombines TRBV12-3 or TRBV12-4 with TRBJ1-5; possibly TRBD1 for D (5 bases). The CDR3 length is 15 residues. Deletions cut 3 bases from V and 5 bases from J, with 14 bases between. The CDR3 nucleotides are TGTGCCAGCAGTTTCGGACTCCCGGGGGATCAGCCCCAGCATTTT. Translating gives CASSFGLPGDQPQHF.

The gene calls are TRBV11-2 and TRBJ2-3; the D gene is possibly TRBD2 (5 bases). The germline gives CDR1 SGHAT, CDR2 FQNNGV. The length of the CDR3 is 16 residues. V was cut by 6 bases and J by 4 bases, with 20 bases left in between. DNA of the CDR3: TGTGCCAGCAGTCCAGGTTCCGCTAGCCGCCCAGATACGCAGTATTTT. Translated: CASSPGSASRPDTQYF. Variable domain in full (rest from reference TRBV11-2 and TRBJ2-3): EAGVAQSPRYKIIEKRQSVAFWCNPISGHATLYWYQQILGQGPKLLIQFQNNGVVDDSQLPKDRFSAERLKGVDSTLKIQPAKLEDSAVYLCASSPGSASRPDTQYFGPGTRLTVL.

This clonotype appeared once. A much bigger clone sits one base away, suggesting this may be a read error. The chain links TRBV7-3 to TRBJ1-2; D not certain. Germline V CDR1 and CDR2: SGHTA, FQGTGA. There are 13 residues in the CDR3. Here the CDR3 DNA reads TGTGTCAGCAGCTTTTTCGCTAACTATGGCTACACCTTC. It yields the protein CVSSFFANYGYTF.

With respect to this clonotype: A read error is possible here, since a much larger clone lies one base away. The J gene is TRBJ1-2, the V gene TRBV7-9; D gene ambiguous. The CDR3 totals 13 residues. The V gene's germline CDR1 is SEHNR and CDR2 FQNEAQ (reference sequence). The ends were cut back, 5 bases at V and 8 bases at J, with 15 bases in the middle. The CDR3 nucleotides read TGTGCCAGCAGCCCCGACATGGTAAAGGGCTACACCTTC. Translating gives CASSPDMVKGYTF.

As for this clonotype: An end of the junction does not agree with germline; a read error may underlie this. The chain is built from TRBV7-9 and TRBJ1-1, with a weak D call TRBD1 (5 bases). This CDR3 spans 12 amino acids. Germline V lookup: CDR1 SEHNR, CDR2 FQNEAQ (reference sequence). The CDR3 DNA reads TGTGCCATCAGCTCCCGGGGGACTGAAGCTTTCTTT. It encodes CAISSRGTEAFF.

This chain joins TRBV20-1 and TRBJ1-6; no firm D call. This CDR3 comprises 15 residues. Trimming shortened V by 3 bases and J by 7 bases, and 16 bases separated the two germline ends. CDR1 is DFQATT, CDR2 SNEGSKA, per germline (reference sequence). Here the CDR3 reads CSASIRRTMNSPLHF. CDR3 DNA sequence: TGCAGTGCTAGCATTCGACGGACCATGAATTCACCCCTCCACTTT.

In regard to this clonotype: A much more abundant neighbour one base away suggests this may be a read error. The V and J genes are TRBV24-1 and TRBJ2-1; D may be TRBD2 (6 bases). Between the trimmed V and J ends, which lost 8 bases and 5 bases, there was a span of 12 bases. The germline V gene has CDR1 KGHDR and CDR2 SFDVKD. The CDR3 covers 13 residues. CDR3: CATTGLTNNEQFF. Here the CDR3 DNA reads TGTGCCACCACTGGACTAACGAACAATGAGCAGTTCTTC.

To note about this clonotype: Its ends do not fully match the called genes, so a read error is possible. The CDR3 protein is CATEGALDTEALF. CDR3 sequence (DNA): TGTGCCACGGAAGGGGCGCTGGACACTGAAGCTTTATTT. The chain uses TRBV6-1 and TRBJ1-1; possibly TRBD1 for D (5 bases). This CDR3 is built from 13 residues. From germline, CDR1 is MNHNS and CDR2 SASEGT.

The chain has TRBV2 and TRBJ1-2; D gene uncertain. This CDR3 is 16 amino acids long. Trimming removed 5 bases at V and 8 bases at J, with 24 bases between. CDR1 and CDR2 (germline): SNHLY, FYNNEI. The DNA of the CDR3 is TGTGCCAGCAGTCGCTCTACCCAGCAAACTACGGCCGGCTACACCTTC. This translates into CASSRSTQQTTAGYTF.

As regards this clonotype: The junction departs from the called germline gene at one end, perhaps through a read error. The chain couples TRBV4-1 to TRBJ2-7; 8 nucleotides align to TRBD2. The CDR3 is 16 amino acids. CDR1 and CDR2 (germline): MGHRA, YSYEKL. DNA for the CDR3: TGCGCCAGCAGCCAAGATATGGCCGGGAGGGAATACGCGCAGTACTTC. It codes for CASSQDMAGREYAQYF.

A word on this clonotype: Just one base apart from a much larger clone, this may be a read error. The J gene is TRBJ1-2, the V gene TRBV6-5; unclear D gene. The V end was cut by 6 bases, the J end by 7 bases, with 15 bases between. This CDR3 comprises 13 residues. Per germline, CDR1 MNHEY and CDR2 SVGAGI. The CDR3 is CASRTWATSGYTF. The DNA for the CDR3 is TGTGCCAGCAGGACCTGGGCTACGAGTGGCTACACCTTC.

Points on this clonotype: A single base separates this from a much larger clone, so it may be a read error. The chain recombines TRBV20-1 with TRBJ2-3; 10 bases match TRBD2. The V gene's germline CDR1 is DFQATT and CDR2 SNEGSKA (reference sequence). The CDR3 sequence is 14 residues long. In nucleotides, the CDR3 is TGCAGAGCCCCGAGCGGGAGGGCCCCAGATACGCAGTATTTT. It is translated as CRAPSGRAPDTQYF.

On this clonotype itself: The CDR3 ends on some other residue instead of the conserved phenylalanine or tryptophan, so this is likely a read error. The V and J genes are TRBV12-3 or TRBV12-4 and TRBJ2-1; TRBD2 agrees at 15 bases. CDR3 length: 16 residues. The CDR3 reads CVSGLAGGRRCNEQFL. CDR3 bases: TGTGTCAGCGGACTAGCGGGGGGGCGGCGATGCAATGAGCAGTTCTTA.

Remarks on this clonotype: One end of the junction varies from germline; a read error may be responsible. The V gene is TRBV10-1, the J gene TRBJ2-2, with D possibly being TRBD1 (6 bases). The V gene's germline CDR1 is WNHNN and CDR2 SYGVQD (reference sequence). The CDR3 sequence is 12 residues long. The chain's CDR3 is CASSGGPGELFF. The CDR3 bases are TGCGCCAGCAGTGGGGGGCCCGGGGAACTGTTTTTT.

This clonotype was picked up a small number of times. The chain is built from TRBV28 and TRBJ1-1; unclear D gene. The CDR3 loop spans 12 amino acids. V gave up 5 bases and J gave up 8 bases, with 12 bases separating them. Germline CDR1 is MDHEN and CDR2 is SYDVKM. This chain's CDR3 is CASSRDGDEAFF. The CDR3 bases are TGTGCCAGCAGTCGGGATGGTGACGAAGCTTTCTTT.

In this sample, this clonotype turned up many times. The V gene is TRBV20-1, the J gene TRBJ2-7; D gene uncertain. The germline gives CDR1 DFQATT, CDR2 SNEGSKA (reference sequence). Trimming removed 3 bases from V and 7 bases from J, with 13 bases in between. This CDR3 comprises 12 residues. Here the CDR3 reads CSARVADYEQYF. The CDR3 region has the DNA TGCAGTGCTAGGGTGGCGGATTATGAGCAGTACTTC.

The V call is TRBV6-5, the J call TRBJ1-1; tentatively, D is TRBD1 (6 bases). Germline values: CDR1 MNHEY, CDR2 SVGAGI. The CDR3 is made up of 18 amino acids. V was trimmed by 1 base and J by 2 bases, leaving 20 bases between them. The CDR3 is CASSYFGGQGGINTEAFF. DNA of the CDR3: TGTGCCAGCAGTTACTTTGGGGGCCAGGGCGGCATAAACACTGAAGCTTTCTTT.